The 5 T cell receptor beta chains below were found in one sample sequenced in a study of follicular helper T cells after annual influenza vaccination. Sequenced by immunoSEQ multiplex PCR; TCRdb stores in-frame clones only, minus some. The table has around 8,700 clones, roughly four fifths seen once. Stated time point: 2015-2016 season, 7 days after influenza vaccination. The source material was CXCR5+ CD38- circulating T follicular helper cells from blood, sampled 7 days after influenza vaccination. Regarding subset: circulating Tfh, non-naive CD4+CXCR5+PD-1+ (ICOS+CD38+ or ICOS-CD38-). The receptors stem from an adult who received the influenza vaccine.

V is TRBV5-1 and J is TRBJ2-5; the match to TRBD2 covers 7 bases. The V segment lost 4 bases and the J segment 0 bases; nucleotides outside the gene matches: 12. Germline V gene data show CDR1 as SGHRS and CDR2 as YFSETQ. The CDR3 consists of 17 residues. The CDR3 spells CASSTNRSGINQETQYF. CDR3 nucleotide sequence: TGCGCCAGCAGCACCAATCGGAGCGGGATTAACCAAGAGACCCAGTACTTC.

The chain joins TRBV30 to TRBJ2-3; TRBD2 matches at 7 bases. The ends lost 0 bases at V and 0 bases at J; junction bases unmatched: 0. CDR3 size: 14 residues. Germline lookup yields CDR1 GTSNPN and CDR2 SVGIG (reference sequence). CDR3 DNA: TGTGCCTGGAGTGTACTAGCGAGCACAGATACGCAGTATTTT. Protein product: CAWSVLASTDTQYF.

The genes are TRBV19 and TRBJ2-1; 7 nucleotides line up with TRBD2. CDR1 is LNHDA and CDR2 is SQIVND in the germline V gene (reference sequence). J was trimmed by 0 bases and V by 4 bases; bases with no gene match: 12. CDR3 size: 18 residues. The CDR3 DNA follows: TGTGCCAGTAGTAGGCGGGACTATGGACTAAGCTCCTACAATGAGCAGTTCTTC. Its translation is CASSRRDYGLSSYNEQFF.

This chain links TRBV6-6 with TRBJ2-4; D might be TRBD1 (7 bases). CDR3 length equals 15 residues. The V and J ends lost 8 bases and 2 bases respectively, with 16 bases between them. Germline V gene data show CDR1 as MNHNY and CDR2 as SVGAGI (reference sequence). CDR3 bases: TGTGCCAGCGGAGGGGGCGCCGAGTCCAAAAACATTCAGTACTTC. The encoded protein is CASGGGAESKNIQYF.

The V and J genes are TRBV10-3 and TRBJ1-3; D not resolved. Germline CDR1 ENHRY, CDR2 SYGVKD. The CDR3 spans 14 residues. Trimming removed 3 bases at V and 3 bases at J, with 9 bases between. The CDR3 loop reads CAISDSGLGNTIYF. CDR3 sequence (DNA): TGTGCCATCAGTGATAGTGGGCTTGGAAACACCATATATTTT.